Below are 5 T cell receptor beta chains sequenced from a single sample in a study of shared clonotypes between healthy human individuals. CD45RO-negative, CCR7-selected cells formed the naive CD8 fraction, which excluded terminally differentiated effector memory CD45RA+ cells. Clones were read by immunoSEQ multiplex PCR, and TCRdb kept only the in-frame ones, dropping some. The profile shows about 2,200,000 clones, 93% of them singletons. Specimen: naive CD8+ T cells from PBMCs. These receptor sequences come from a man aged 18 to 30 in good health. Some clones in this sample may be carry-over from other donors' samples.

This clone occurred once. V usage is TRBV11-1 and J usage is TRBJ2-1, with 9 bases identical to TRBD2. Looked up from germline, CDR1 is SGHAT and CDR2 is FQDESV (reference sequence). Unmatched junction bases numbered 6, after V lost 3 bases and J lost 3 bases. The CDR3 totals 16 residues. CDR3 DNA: TGTGCCAGCAGCTTCGGGGAGCGGGAGGTCTACAATGAGCAGTTCTTC. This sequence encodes CASSFGEREVYNEQFF.

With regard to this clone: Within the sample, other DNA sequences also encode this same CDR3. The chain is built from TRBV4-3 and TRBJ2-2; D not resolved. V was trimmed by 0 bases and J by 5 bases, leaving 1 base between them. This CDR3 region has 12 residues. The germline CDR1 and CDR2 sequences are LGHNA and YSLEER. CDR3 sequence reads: CASSQDTGELFF. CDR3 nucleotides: TGCGCCAGCAGCCAAGATACCGGGGAGCTGTTTTTT.

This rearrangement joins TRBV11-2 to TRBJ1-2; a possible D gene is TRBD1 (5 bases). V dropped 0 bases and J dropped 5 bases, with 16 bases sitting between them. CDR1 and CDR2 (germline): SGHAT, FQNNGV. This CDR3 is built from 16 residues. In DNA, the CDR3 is TGTGCCAGCAGCTTAGAGGAAACACCCGGGGGATATGGCTACACCTTC. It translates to CASSLEETPGGYGYTF.

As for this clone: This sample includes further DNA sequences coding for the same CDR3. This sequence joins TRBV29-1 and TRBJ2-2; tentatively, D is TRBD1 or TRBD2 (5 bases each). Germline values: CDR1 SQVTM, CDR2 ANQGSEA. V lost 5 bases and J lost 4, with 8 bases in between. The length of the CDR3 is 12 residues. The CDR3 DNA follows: TGCAGCGTTAGAGGGGTCACCGGGGAGCTGTTTTTT. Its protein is CSVRGVTGELFF.

The CDR3 sequence: CASSLGGEFNEQFF. For the CDR3, the DNA is TGTGCCAGCAGCTTAGGGGGAGAGTTCAATGAGCAGTTCTTC. The chain is built from TRBV9 and TRBJ2-1; possible D gene TRBD1, 6 bases. V lost 4 bases to trimming and J lost 6 bases, with 14 bases between them. CDR3 length: 14 amino acids. In germline, CDR1 is SGDLS, CDR2 YYNGEE.